The 17 T cell receptor beta chains below were found in one sample sequenced in a study of identical twins. TCRdb re-derived calls from the 5' RACE reads in MiXCR, one entry per CDR3 protein. The sample lists over 200,000 distinct CDR3 sequences; 6% to 7% were seen once. These data were likewise used in another study, on T cells expressing NK-cell markers.

The sequenced material came from CD8+ T cells sorted from blood. These receptors were collected from a woman aged 18-35 years in good health.

This clonotype has ten or more counts. This rearrangement joins TRBV25-1 to TRBJ2-7; D unclear. The CDR3 is 14 amino acids. CDR1 is MGHDK and CDR2 is SYGVNS in the germline V gene. Trimming stripped 4 bases from V and 1 base from J, with 11 bases between. CDR3 bases: TGTGCCAGCAGTGCGGGCATTGGTTCCTACGAGCAGTACTTC. Amino acid sequence: CASSAGIGSYEQYF.

This clonotype was observed a few times. This sequence joins TRBV3-1 and TRBJ2-3; no definite D call. Germline CDR1 reads LGHDT; CDR2 reads YNNKEL (reference sequence). V was trimmed by 0 bases and J by 8 bases, leaving 12 bases between them. This CDR3 contains 14 residues. CDR3 sequence: CASSQESVLFTQYF. In DNA form, the CDR3 reads TGTGCCAGCAGCCAAGAGTCGGTCCTCTTTACGCAGTATTTT.

The chain is built from TRBV24-1 and TRBJ2-4, with TRBD1 as a possible D gene (6 bases). CDR3 length equals 16 residues. V was cut by 4 bases and J by 0 bases, with 12 bases left in between. CDR1 and CDR2 (germline): KGHDR, SFDVKD. The CDR3 bases are TGTGCCACCAGTGACTGCGACAGGTTAGCCAAAAACATTCAGTACTTC. Protein sequence: CATSDCDRLAKNIQYF.

This clonotype has just a few counts. The chain carries TRBV27 and TRBJ2-1, with 7 bases identical to TRBD2. V was clipped by 7 bases and J by 9 bases; unmatched bases: 9. Germline CDR1 and CDR2: MNHEY and SMNVEV (reference sequence). This CDR3 comprises 13 residues. CDR3 sequence (DNA): TGTGCCAGCAAAGCCGGGACTAAGGGTGAGCAGTTCTTC. Its protein product is CASKAGTKGEQFF.

This clonotype was observed a handful of times. This sequence joins TRBV30 and TRBJ2-7, with 10 positions matching TRBD2. CDR3 length equals 15 residues. Per the germline V gene, CDR1 is GTSNPN and CDR2 is SVGIG (reference sequence). Trimming removed 0 bases from V and 6 bases from J; junction bases left unmatched: 8. As DNA, the CDR3 is TGTGCCTGGAGTGTAGGCCTAGCGGGAGCTCCCGAGCAGTACTTC. Protein: CAWSVGLAGAPEQYF.

This clonotype was counted only a few times. V gene TRBV7-9 combines with J gene TRBJ2-5; D not resolved. Germline CDR1 is SEHNR and CDR2 is FQNEAQ (reference sequence). V lost 7 bases and J lost 3, with 9 bases in between. The CDR3 is 12 amino acids. The CDR3 protein is CASKGLKETQYF. In DNA form, the CDR3 reads TGTGCCAGCAAAGGGCTAAAAGAGACCCAGTACTTC.

The chain recombines TRBV12-3 or TRBV12-4 with TRBJ2-3, with a possible D match to TRBD2 (6 bases). The CDR3 sequence is 14 residues long. V gave up 3 bases and J gave up 2 bases, with 9 bases separating them. The CDR3 sequence is CASSLGGNTDTQYF. CDR3 nucleotides: TGTGCCAGCAGTTTGGGGGGAAACACAGATACGCAGTATTTT.

The chain joins TRBV6-5 to TRBJ2-1, with 8 bases identical to TRBD2. Germline V gene data show CDR1 as MNHEY and CDR2 as SVGAGI. V lost 4 bases and J lost 7; bases outside the gene matches: 9. CDR3 length equals 15 residues. The CDR3 here is CASSSEAGELNEQFF. The DNA for the CDR3 is TGTGCCAGCAGTTCTGAAGCGGGAGAACTTAATGAGCAGTTCTTC.

The chain combines TRBV3-1 with TRBJ2-7; 8 nucleotides align to TRBD2. The CDR3 totals 15 residues. Losses at the gene ends were 10 bases for V and 2 bases for J; bases not matched to a gene: 13. Per the germline V gene, CDR1 is LGHDT and CDR2 is YNNKEL (reference sequence). The CDR3 reads CATCPGTSNPYEQYF. CDR3 coding DNA: TGTGCCACCTGCCCCGGGACTAGTAATCCCTACGAGCAGTACTTC.

This clonotype was recorded a few times. The chain combines TRBV7-9 with TRBJ2-3; TRBD1 agrees at 9 bases. The germline V gene has CDR1 SEHNR and CDR2 FQNEAQ (reference sequence). V was clipped by 3 bases and J by 4 bases; unmatched bases: 11. The CDR3 loop spans 17 amino acids. The CDR3: CASSLATGGEVADTQYF. The CDR3 DNA reads as TGTGCCAGCAGCTTGGCGACAGGGGGAGAAGTGGCAGATACGCAGTATTTT.

The chain carries TRBV3-1 and TRBJ2-3; D may be TRBD2 (6 bases). The CDR3 contains 14 residues. Trimming cost V 6 bases and J 0 bases, with 10 bases left between them. CDR1 is LGHDT, CDR2 YNNKEL, per germline (reference sequence). The CDR3 DNA is TGTGCCAGCAGTTCGGAGGGGAGCACAGATACGCAGTATTTT. As protein: CASSSEGSTDTQYF.

The rearrangement joins TRBV5-6 to TRBJ2-5; 11 bases align to TRBD1. The CDR3 spans 17 residues. Germline V gene lookup returns CDR1 SGHDT and CDR2 YYEEEE. J gave up 5 bases and V 4 bases, and 13 bases lay outside the gene matches. This CDR3 is CASSDTWTGGRLETQYF. In DNA form, the CDR3 reads TGTGCCAGCAGCGACACCTGGACAGGGGGCAGGTTGGAGACCCAGTACTTC.

This clonotype was counted between two and nine times. The V call is TRBV20-1, the J call TRBJ2-7; 8 nucleotides agree with TRBD1. V shed 3 bases, J shed 4 bases, and the junction held 8 bases outside the gene matches. In germline, CDR1 is DFQATT, CDR2 SNEGSKA (reference sequence). CDR3 length equals 14 residues. The CDR3 is CSASGETGVYEQYF. DNA of the CDR3: TGCAGTGCTAGCGGTGAGACAGGGGTGTACGAGCAGTACTTC.

This clonotype appeared a few times. The chain carries TRBV12-3 or TRBV12-4 and TRBJ1-2; possibly TRBD1 for D (6 bases). V lost 3 bases and J lost 6, with 17 bases in between. The CDR3 is 15 residues long. CDR3 sequence reads: CASSFVGGELNGYTF. In DNA form, the CDR3 reads TGTGCCAGCAGTTTCGTAGGGGGTGAACTAAATGGCTACACCTTC.

This clonotype was detected a few times. The chain joins TRBV9 to TRBJ2-2; 7 positions agree with TRBD1. This CDR3 is 16 amino acids long. The germline V gene encodes CDR1 SGDLS and CDR2 YYNGEE. Losses at the gene ends were 3 bases for V and 0 bases for J; bases not matched to a gene: 5. The CDR3 spells CASSGRQGTNTGELFF. CDR3 DNA sequence: TGTGCCAGCAGCGGCCGACAGGGTACGAACACCGGGGAGCTGTTTTTT. The full variable domain, rest sourced from reference TRBV9 and TRBJ2-2, is DSGVTQTPKHLITATGQRVTLRCSPRSGDLSVYWYQQSLDQGLQFLIQYYNGEERAKGNILERFSAQQFPDLHSELNLSSLELGDSALYFCASSGRQGTNTGELFFGEGSRLTVL.

This clonotype was picked up many times. The chain is built from TRBV20-1 and TRBJ1-2; tentative D call: TRBD1 (5 bases). V was clipped by 6 bases and J by 6 bases, with 17 bases between them. Germline CDR1 DFQATT, CDR2 SNEGSKA (reference sequence). The CDR3 loop spans 13 amino acids. The CDR3 loop reads CSAPNTRRDGYTF. The CDR3 DNA sequence: TGCAGTGCCCCAAATACACGCAGGGATGGCTACACCTTC.

The rearrangement links TRBV12-3 or TRBV12-4 to TRBJ2-3; 7 positions agree with TRBD2. After removal of 8 bases from V and 6 bases from J, the junction contained 5 bases not matched to a gene. This CDR3 spans 12 amino acids. This CDR3 reads CASSGGSDTQYF. The DNA for the CDR3 is TGTGCCAGCTCGGGGGGTTCCGATACGCAGTATTTT.